The 21 T cell receptor beta chains below were found in one sample sequenced in a study of cytomegalovirus exposure and HLA in healthy donors. Both 60 Vbeta primers and 13 Jbeta primers went into the PCR. Generated by immunoSEQ multiplex PCR, the TCRdb table keeps only in-frame clones and is missing some. Of about 76,000 clones listed, around 80% are singletons. The specimen was PBMCs. Receptors originate from a male donor in good health and CMV-seropositive.

In this sample, this clone turned up once. This chain links TRBV7-2 with TRBJ2-4; D unresolved. The germline V gene has CDR1 SGHTA and CDR2 FQGNSA. Trimming shortened V by 0 bases and J by 5 bases, and 11 bases separated the two germline ends. This CDR3 region has 15 residues. The CDR3 DNA sequence: TGTGCCAGCAGCTTAGCCCCCGGGTTCCAAAACATTCAGTACTTC. Residues: CASSLAPGFQNIQYF.

The chain employs TRBV28 and TRBJ1-5; TRBD1 agrees at 8 bases. The CDR3 consists of 14 residues. CDR1 and CDR2 (germline): MDHEN, SYDVKM. J lost 6 bases, V lost 2 bases, and 3 bases had no gene match. The CDR3 nucleotides are TGTGCCAGCAGTTTAGCAGGGGGCGGTCAGCCCCAGCATTTT. It yields the protein CASSLAGGGQPQHF.

This rearrangement joins TRBV9 to TRBJ2-3; D is ambiguous. Trimming took 8 bases from V and 2 from J, leaving 15 bases between them. The CDR3 extends over 14 amino acids. Germline CDR1 reads SGDLS; CDR2 reads YYNGEE. CDR3 loop: CARASVPFTDTQYF. DNA for the CDR3: TGTGCCAGGGCCTCCGTCCCTTTCACAGATACGCAGTATTTT.

The chain recombines TRBV2 with TRBJ2-7, with TRBD1 as a possible D gene (6 bases). Trimming cost V 3 bases and J 3 bases, with 12 bases left between them. This CDR3 comprises 14 residues. CDR1 is SNHLY, CDR2 FYNNEI, per germline. The CDR3 reads CASSDRGSFYEQYF. The CDR3, as DNA: TGTGCCAGCAGTGACAGGGGATCGTTCTACGAGCAGTACTTC.

This CDR3 reads CASSPGSHSNQPQHF. The CDR3 coding sequence is TGCGCCAGCAGTCCGGGGTCACATAGCAATCAGCCCCAGCATTTT. The chain is built from TRBV23-1 and TRBJ1-5; D not resolved. TRBV23-1 is classed as an ORF, of uncertain function. This CDR3 comprises 15 residues. V was pared by 4 bases and J by 0 bases, with 10 bases between.

The V gene is TRBV6-1, the J gene TRBJ1-4, with D unresolved. V was trimmed by 7 bases and J by 0 bases, leaving 12 bases between them. CDR1 is MNHNS, CDR2 SASEGT, per germline. CDR3 length: 15 residues. The CDR3 DNA follows: TGTGCCAGCATCCCCCAGGTGGCAACTAATGAAAAACTGTTTTTT. Its translation is CASIPQVATNEKLFF.

The J gene is TRBJ1-6, the V gene TRBV6-5; D gene ambiguous. Trimming cost V 2 bases and J 9 bases, with 14 bases left between them. CDR1 MNHEY and CDR2 SVGAGI come from the germline V gene. This CDR3 spans 15 amino acids. CDR3 in amino acids: CASSYEGRGGSPLHF. The CDR3, as DNA: TGTGCCAGCAGTTACGAGGGCAGAGGAGGTTCACCCCTCCACTTT.

This chain uses TRBV7-8 with TRBJ1-2; 9 positions agree with TRBD1. This CDR3 comprises 16 residues. Looked up from germline, CDR1 is SGHVS and CDR2 is FQNEAQ. Unmatched junction bases numbered 10, after V lost 4 bases and J lost 4 bases. This CDR3 reads CASSSKDRGYSYGYTF. DNA for the CDR3: TGTGCCAGCAGCTCCAAGGACAGGGGATATAGCTATGGCTACACCTTC.

In this sample, this clone turned up once. The rearrangement uses TRBV5-1 and TRBJ2-1; 7 bases map to TRBD2. Trimming at V came to 3 bases and at J to 2 bases, leaving 5 bases not matched to a gene. Germline CDR1 and CDR2: SGHRS and YFSETQ. This CDR3 contains 15 residues. The CDR3 DNA reads as TGCGCCAGCAGCTCGGGAGGCCGCACCTACAATGAGCAGTTCTTC. Encoded protein: CASSSGGRTYNEQFF.

The J gene is TRBJ2-4, the V gene TRBV6-1; 7 nucleotides agree with TRBD2. CDR3 length equals 15 residues. The germline V gene encodes CDR1 MNHNS and CDR2 SASEGT. V trimming: 6 bases; J trimming: 4 bases; junction bases outside the gene matches: 9. CDR3 amino acids: CASRGLNGGKNIQYF. CDR3 DNA: TGTGCCAGCAGGGGACTAAACGGTGGGAAAAACATTCAGTACTTC.

V is TRBV5-1 and J is TRBJ2-3, with 12 bases that match TRBD2. The CDR3 contains 19 residues. Trimming at V came to 4 bases and at J to 0 bases, leaving 12 bases not matched to a gene. The germline V gene encodes CDR1 SGHRS and CDR2 YFSETQ. The CDR3 DNA is TGCGCCAGCAGCCATAGTCTAGCGGGGGGGATTTCGAGCACAGATACGCAGTATTTT. Its protein product is CASSHSLAGGISSTDTQYF.

The chain links TRBV4-2 to TRBJ2-3, with 7 bases matching TRBD2. Trimming at V came to 1 base and at J to 6 bases, leaving 7 bases not matched to a gene. Germline values: CDR1 LGHNA, CDR2 YNFKEQ. This CDR3 is built from 15 residues. As DNA, the CDR3 is TGTGCCAGCAGCCAAGGTTCGACTAGCTACGATACGCAGTATTTT. Translating it yields CASSQGSTSYDTQYF.

The chain carries TRBV7-9 and TRBJ2-2; TRBD1 matches 9 bases. J lost 7 bases, V lost 5 bases, and 8 bases had no gene match. The CDR3 extends over 15 amino acids. The germline V gene encodes CDR1 SEHNR and CDR2 FQNEAQ (reference sequence). CDR3: CASSLTQGAIGELFF. In DNA form, the CDR3 reads TGTGCCAGCAGCCTAACACAGGGGGCAATCGGGGAGCTGTTTTTT.

The V call is TRBV19, the J call TRBJ2-7; D is ambiguous. The CDR3 loop spans 14 amino acids. The ends were cut back, 6 bases at V and 0 bases at J, with 12 bases in the middle. The germline V gene encodes CDR1 LNHDA and CDR2 SQIVND (reference sequence). CDR3 amino acids: CASSSSGSSYEQYF. CDR3 bases: TGTGCCAGTAGCTCCTCCGGTAGCTCCTACGAGCAGTACTTC.

The chain combines TRBV18 with TRBJ2-7; 7 bases are shared with TRBD1. Germline CDR1 KGHSH, CDR2 LQKENI. This CDR3 has 15 residues. The V and J ends lost 2 bases and 6 bases, in that order; junction bases with no gene match: 10. The CDR3 DNA sequence: TGTGCCAGCTCACCAAAACAGGGGACCTCGCGCGAGCAGTACTTC. Its translation: CASSPKQGTSREQYF.

This rearrangement joins TRBV5-1 to TRBJ1-1; the D is unclear. V was shortened by 3 bases and J by 5 bases, with 17 bases between the two germline ends. The CDR3 covers 15 residues. CDR1 is SGHRS and CDR2 is YFSETQ in the germline V gene. The CDR3 reads CASSSLGEGRTEAFF. The CDR3, as DNA: TGCGCCAGCAGCTCTCTCGGGGAGGGTCGGACTGAAGCTTTCTTT.

V is TRBV5-6 and J is TRBJ1-2, with D hard to call. Trimming took off 0 bases at V and 2 bases at J, with 8 bases between the two ends. The CDR3 runs 14 residues. CDR1 is SGHDT, CDR2 YYEEEE, per germline. This chain's CDR3 is CASSLDGTNYGYTF. Here the CDR3 DNA reads TGTGCCAGCAGCTTGGATGGCACCAACTATGGCTACACCTTC. Together with reference TRBV5-6 and TRBJ1-2, the CDR3 gives the full variable domain: DAGVTQSPTHLIKTRGQQVTLRCSPKSGHDTVSWYQQALGQGPQFIFQYYEEEERQRGNFPDRFSGHQFPNYSSELNVNALLLGDSALYLCASSLDGTNYGYTFGSGTRLTVV.

The V and J genes are TRBV30 and TRBJ2-5, with TRBD2 identical over 11 bases. CDR1 is GTSNPN, CDR2 SVGIG, per germline (reference sequence). V gave up 2 bases and J gave up 2 bases; unmatched junction bases: 1. The CDR3 is 14 amino acids. DNA for the CDR3: TGTGCCTGGAGTATAGCGGGAGGGCAAGAGACCCAGTACTTC. Protein sequence: CAWSIAGGQETQYF.

This clone was observed a few times. The chain is built from TRBV9 and TRBJ2-6; TRBD1 is a possible D gene (5 bases). The CDR3 contains 15 residues. Trimming stripped 0 bases from V and 7 bases from J, with 11 bases between. In germline, CDR1 is SGDLS, CDR2 YYNGEE. CDR3 nucleotides: TGTGCCAGCAGCGTAGTTAGCCAGGGCGCCAACGTCCTGACTTTC. It is translated as CASSVVSQGANVLTF.

The chain recombines TRBV5-1 with TRBJ2-5; 11 positions agree with TRBD2. CDR3 length: 19 residues. Germline values: CDR1 SGHRS, CDR2 YFSETQ. J gave up 1 base and V 4 bases, and 15 bases lay outside the gene matches. The CDR3 is CASSPGLGLAGGLQETQYF. The CDR3 DNA reads as TGCGCCAGCAGCCCGGGGCTGGGGCTAGCGGGGGGCCTCCAAGAGACCCAGTACTTC.

This clone was found a few times. This rearrangement joins TRBV27 to TRBJ2-6; D may be TRBD1 (5 bases). Germline CDR1 and CDR2: MNHEY and SMNVEV (reference sequence). This CDR3 has 16 amino acids. Trimming pared 5 bases from V and 4 bases from J, leaving 15 bases between. The CDR3 spells CASSPIQGTGANVLTF. The CDR3 DNA sequence: TGTGCCAGCAGTCCCATCCAGGGAACCGGGGCCAACGTCCTGACTTTC.